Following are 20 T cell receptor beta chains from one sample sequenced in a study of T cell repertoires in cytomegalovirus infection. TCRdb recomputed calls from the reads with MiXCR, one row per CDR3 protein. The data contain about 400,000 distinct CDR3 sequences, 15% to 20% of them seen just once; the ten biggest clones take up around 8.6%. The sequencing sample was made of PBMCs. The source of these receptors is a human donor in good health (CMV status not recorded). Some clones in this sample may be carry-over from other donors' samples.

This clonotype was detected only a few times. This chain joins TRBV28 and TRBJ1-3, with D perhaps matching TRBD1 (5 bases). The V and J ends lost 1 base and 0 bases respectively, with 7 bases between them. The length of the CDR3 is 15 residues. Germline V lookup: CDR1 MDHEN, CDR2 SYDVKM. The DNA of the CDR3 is TGTGCCAGCAGTTTATTAGACAGCTCTGGAAACACCATATATTTT. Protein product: CASSLLDSSGNTIYF.

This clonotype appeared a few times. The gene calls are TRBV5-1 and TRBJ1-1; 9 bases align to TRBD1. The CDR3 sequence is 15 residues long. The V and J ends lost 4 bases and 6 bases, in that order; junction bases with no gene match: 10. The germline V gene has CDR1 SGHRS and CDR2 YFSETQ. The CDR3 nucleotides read TGCGCCAGCAGCGACGGGGACAGGGAACCAGCTGAAGCTTTCTTT. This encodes CASSDGDREPAEAFF.

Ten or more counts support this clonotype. The CDR3: CSAKERFLSYEQYF. The CDR3 DNA sequence: TGCAGTGCTAAGGAGCGGTTCCTCTCCTACGAGCAGTACTTC. V gene TRBV20-1 combines with J gene TRBJ2-7; D possibly corresponds to TRBD2 (5 bases). The germline gives CDR1 DFQATT, CDR2 SNEGSKA (reference sequence). Trimming took 4 bases from V and 0 from J, leaving 13 bases between them. This CDR3 is 14 amino acids long.

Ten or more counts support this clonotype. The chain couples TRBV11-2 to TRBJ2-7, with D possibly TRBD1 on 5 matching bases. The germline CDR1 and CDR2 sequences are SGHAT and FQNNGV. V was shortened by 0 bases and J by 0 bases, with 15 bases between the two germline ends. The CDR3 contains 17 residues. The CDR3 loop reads CASSLDQGGGSSYEQYF. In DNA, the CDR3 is TGTGCCAGCAGCTTAGATCAGGGCGGTGGTAGCTCCTACGAGCAGTACTTC.

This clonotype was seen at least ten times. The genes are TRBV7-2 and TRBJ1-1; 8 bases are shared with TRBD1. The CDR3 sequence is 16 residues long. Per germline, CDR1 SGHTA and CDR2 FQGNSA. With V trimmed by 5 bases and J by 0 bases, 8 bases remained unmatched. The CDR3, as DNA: TGTGCCAGCAGCCGGCCCCAGGGACAGGTGAACACTGAAGCTTTCTTT. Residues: CASSRPQGQVNTEAFF.

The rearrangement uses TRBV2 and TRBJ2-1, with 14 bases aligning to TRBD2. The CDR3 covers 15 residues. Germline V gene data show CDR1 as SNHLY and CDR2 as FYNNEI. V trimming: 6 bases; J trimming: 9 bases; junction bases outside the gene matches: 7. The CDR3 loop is CASRPGTSGGFEQFF. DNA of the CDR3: TGTGCCAGCAGGCCCGGGACTAGCGGGGGTTTTGAGCAGTTCTTC.

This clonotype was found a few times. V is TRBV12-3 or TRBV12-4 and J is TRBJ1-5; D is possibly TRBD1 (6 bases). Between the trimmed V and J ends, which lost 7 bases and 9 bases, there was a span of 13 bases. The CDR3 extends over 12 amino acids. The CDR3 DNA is TGTGCCAGCACGACAGGCACCGGGCCCCAGCATTTT. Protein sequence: CASTTGTGPQHF.

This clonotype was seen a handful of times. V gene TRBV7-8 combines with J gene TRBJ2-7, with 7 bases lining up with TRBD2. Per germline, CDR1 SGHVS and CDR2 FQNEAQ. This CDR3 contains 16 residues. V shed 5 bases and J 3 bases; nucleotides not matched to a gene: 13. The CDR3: CASSLGHSGGSYEQYF. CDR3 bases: TGTGCCAGCAGCCTTGGACATTCTGGCGGGAGCTACGAGCAGTACTTC.

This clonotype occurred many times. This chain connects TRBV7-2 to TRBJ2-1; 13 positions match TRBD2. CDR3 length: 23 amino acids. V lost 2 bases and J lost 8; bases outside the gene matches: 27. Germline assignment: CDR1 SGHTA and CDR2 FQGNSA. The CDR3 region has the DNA TGTGCCAGCAGCTTACAGACGGGACCTCAAAACTCGGGACTAGCGGGACGCCGCCATGAGCAGTTCTTC. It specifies CASSLQTGPQNSGLAGRRHEQFF.

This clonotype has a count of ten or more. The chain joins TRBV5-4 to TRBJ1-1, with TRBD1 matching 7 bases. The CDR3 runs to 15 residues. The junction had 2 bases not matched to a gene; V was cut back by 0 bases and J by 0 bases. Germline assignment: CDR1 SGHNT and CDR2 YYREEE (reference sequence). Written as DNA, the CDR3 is TGTGCCAGCAGCTTGGGCGGGACAGTGAACACTGAAGCTTTCTTT. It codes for CASSLGGTVNTEAFF.

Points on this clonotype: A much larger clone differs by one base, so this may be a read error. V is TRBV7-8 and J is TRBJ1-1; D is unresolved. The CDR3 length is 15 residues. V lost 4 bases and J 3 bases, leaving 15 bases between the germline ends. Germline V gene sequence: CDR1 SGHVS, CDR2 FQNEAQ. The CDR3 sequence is CASSSVPLRDTEAFF. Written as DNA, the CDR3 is TGTGCCAGCAGCTCCGTACCCCTCCGCGACACTGAAGCTTTCTTT.

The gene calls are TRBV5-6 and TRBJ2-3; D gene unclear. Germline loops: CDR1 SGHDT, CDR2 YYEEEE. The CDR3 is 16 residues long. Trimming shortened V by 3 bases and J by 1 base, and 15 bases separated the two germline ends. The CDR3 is CASSYRVLARTDTQYF. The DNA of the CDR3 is TGTGCCAGCAGCTACCGGGTTTTGGCTCGCACAGATACGCAGTATTTT.

CDR3 sequence (DNA): TGTGCCAGCACGGGCAGGGGGCGGTTTTCAAGTGAAAAACTGTTTTTT. Translated, it gives CASTGRGRFSSEKLFF. This chain uses TRBV2 with TRBJ1-4; 8 nucleotides agree with TRBD1. The CDR3 spans 16 residues. CDR1 and CDR2 from the germline V gene are SNHLY and FYNNEI. Losses at the gene ends were 7 bases for V and 7 bases for J; bases not matched to a gene: 14.

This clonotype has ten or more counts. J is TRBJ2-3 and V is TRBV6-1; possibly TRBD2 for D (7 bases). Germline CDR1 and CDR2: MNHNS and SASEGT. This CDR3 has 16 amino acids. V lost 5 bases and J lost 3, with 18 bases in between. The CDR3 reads CASSFLRGAGTDTQYF. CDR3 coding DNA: TGTGCCAGCAGTTTTCTCCGGGGGGCAGGGACAGATACGCAGTATTTT.

This CDR3 reads CSVVGQGIGQYF. The CDR3 DNA is TGCAGCGTTGTGGGACAGGGTATCGGGCAGTACTTC. This rearrangement joins TRBV29-1 to TRBJ2-7; the match to TRBD1 covers 9 bases. CDR3 length equals 12 residues. CDR1 is SQVTM and CDR2 is ANQGSEA in the germline V gene. Trimming at V came to 4 bases and at J to 9 bases, leaving 7 bases not matched to a gene.

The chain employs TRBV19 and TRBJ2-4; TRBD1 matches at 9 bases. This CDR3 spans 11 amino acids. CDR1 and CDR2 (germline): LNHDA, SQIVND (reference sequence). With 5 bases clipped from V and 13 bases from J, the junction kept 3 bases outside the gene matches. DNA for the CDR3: TGTGCCAGTAGTTTAGGACAGGGGCAGTACTTC. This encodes CASSLGQGQYF.

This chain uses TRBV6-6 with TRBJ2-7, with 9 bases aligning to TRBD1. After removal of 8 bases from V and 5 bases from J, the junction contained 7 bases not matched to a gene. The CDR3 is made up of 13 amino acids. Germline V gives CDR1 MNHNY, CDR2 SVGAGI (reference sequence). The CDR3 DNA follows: TGTGCCAGCTCTCCGGGACAGGGAAACGAGCAGTACTTC. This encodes CASSPGQGNEQYF.

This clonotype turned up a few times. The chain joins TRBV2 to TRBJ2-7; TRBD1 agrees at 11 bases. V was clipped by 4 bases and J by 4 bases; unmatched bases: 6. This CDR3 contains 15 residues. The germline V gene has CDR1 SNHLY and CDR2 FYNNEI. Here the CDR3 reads CASSVGTGGSYEQYF. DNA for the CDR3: TGTGCCAGCAGTGTAGGGACAGGGGGATCATACGAGCAGTACTTC.

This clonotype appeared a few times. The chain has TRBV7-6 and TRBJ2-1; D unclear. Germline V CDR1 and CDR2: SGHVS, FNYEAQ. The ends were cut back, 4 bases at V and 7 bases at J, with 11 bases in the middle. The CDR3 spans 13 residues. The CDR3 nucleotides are TGTGCCAGCAGCTCAGCCTCTAGAAATGAGCAGTTCTTC. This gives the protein CASSSASRNEQFF.

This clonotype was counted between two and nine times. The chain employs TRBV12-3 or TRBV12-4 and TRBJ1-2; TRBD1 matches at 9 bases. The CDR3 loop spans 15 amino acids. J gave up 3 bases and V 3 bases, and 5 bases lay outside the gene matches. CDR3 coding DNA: TGTGCCAGCAGTTTTTCGGGACAGGGCCACTATGGCTACACCTTC. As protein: CASSFSGQGHYGYTF.